The sequence of this T cell receptor (beta chain) was determined in a study of control samples from healthy donors and cancer patients. The CDR3 has 14 amino acids. From germline, CDR1 is SGHRS and CDR2 YFSETQ. V dropped 5 bases and J dropped 1 base, with 9 bases sitting between them. Only in-frame clones appear in the TCRdb table, and some are missing; sequencing was by immunoSEQ multiplex PCR. Of about 190,000 clones in the sample, about nine tenths were seen once. This sequence was found in a man aged 30 to 39 in good health. Sequenced input: blood. The chain uses TRBV5-1 and TRBJ2-2; D not resolved. The CDR3 is CASRGQVNTGELFF. The CDR3 coding sequence is TGCGCCAGCAGAGGTCAGGTGAACACCGGGGAGCTGTTTTTT.